The present entry profiles one T cell receptor (beta chain) with its context. Its antigen target is currently unknown. The input lacks base qualities; no much larger clone sits a single base away. This sample is part of a study of T cells in lung cancer brain metastases (dated by TCRdb to 2016 to 2018). Study-level background: Of the roughly 22 patients, approximately 18 had a history of tobacco use, with a median of approximately 40 pack-years. A median interval of about 340 days was observed between acquisition of the primary and brain metastasis specimens. An average DNA integrity number of roughly 4 was found in both primary and metastatic specimens, and no significant difference was detected between sites. The study compared TCR beta CDR3 repertoires of fully resected primary non-small cell lung cancers with those of paired brain metastases. The median age of the patients at first diagnosis was around 58 years, and the group included several males and approximately twelve females. The cohort comprised around 20 patients contributing 40 or so specimens, one primary lung lesion and one brain metastasis each. Of the roughly 20 patients, eighteen received no interval therapy between resection of the primary and resection of the metastasis. What the research found in general, with its limitations: DNA fragmentation in FFPE samples may have prevented retrieval of the complete infiltrating T cell repertoire. Most clones were specific to a single lesion, and overlap between paired lesions was limited (mean Morisita index approximately 0.2). The ten most abundant clones made up a significantly larger repertoire fraction in brain metastases than primaries, suggesting clonal expansion. Brain metastases contained significantly fewer unique productive clones than the paired primaries (median about 1,600 versus 5,000). The study could not control for the effects of preoperative corticosteroids on T cell infiltration in brain metastases.

In the germline V gene, CDR1 corresponds to MDHEN and CDR2 to SYDVKM. Taken from cysteine to phenylalanine, the CDR3 has 15 residues. Just CDR3 DNA is preserved here, 45 bases in frame from base 1. V is clipped by 6 bases and J by 5 bases, and the sequence between their germline boundaries is 16 bases long. Each sample received between about 2.24 and 5.5 ug of genomic DNA as input, and paired samples received equal DNA input. TCR beta libraries were built with the immunoSEQ hsTCRbeta Kit using multiplexed V and J gene primers in two PCR steps. Pooled libraries, together with positive and negative controls, were sequenced on an Illumina MiSeq with a 100-cycle paired-end protocol. In the original analysis: Raw data were processed by the immunoSEQ vendor into normalized, annotated TCR beta repertoire reports. Richness was defined as unique clones by nucleotide sequence, with iChao1 and Efron-Thisted estimators extrapolating total richness. Pielou's evenness, Simpson's index, top-ten clone proportional abundance, and Morisita overlap index were used to characterize and compare paired lesions. Here the immuneACCESS table is served through TCRdb, limited to in-frame sequences with V and J called. Missing clones are a known gap in these copies; in checked studies unresolved V genes cover under half, and the rest lacks a known reason. V and J calls and clone size are given by that table; D and trimming were obtained from the DNA. The table for this sample lists some 1,200 clones; 75% to 90% of them were counted only once. The ten most abundant clones make up roughly an eighth of the sample.

Patients had resection for either synchronous oligometastatic disease or delayed recurrence of a solitary brain metastasis. To avoid including cancers other than NSCLC, any patient with a history of multiple malignancies was excluded. Tumor areas were macrodissected from about 5 deparaffinized 8.5 to 10 um unstained sections guided by marked H&E slides. All specimens were formalin-fixed and paraffin-embedded (FFPE). The AllPrep DNA/RNA FFPE Kit was used to extract genomic DNA. Sequencing input: tumor tissue from a brain metastasis. What this sample's cell subset or site label stands for: paired resected brain metastasis. The source is a woman aged 60-75 years with non-small cell lung cancer that had spread to the brain. This sequence uses TRBV28 and TRBJ2-2; perhaps TRBD2 is the D gene, with 5 bases matching. The DNA sequence is TGTGCCAGCAGCCCCAGCGGCGAAAGGACCGGGGAGCTGTTTTTT. It translates as CASSPSGERTGELFF.